Presented here are 9 T cell receptor beta chains from one specimen sequenced in a study of T cells in Graves' hyperthyroidism and ophthalmopathy. Amplification targeted TCR beta CDR3 regions from RNA transcripts. The HTBI primer set was used in a first-round RT-PCR of the TCR CDR3. TCRdb analysed the multiplex PCR reads with MiXCR anew, one entry per CDR3 protein. The repertoire holds approximately 300,000 distinct CDR3 sequences, with 15% to 20% as singletons. Sequencing was performed on blood. The receptor source for this set is an older woman with Graves' ophthalmopathy.

This clonotype was seen only a few times. The chain is built from TRBV27 and TRBJ2-6; D is perhaps TRBD2 (5 bases). The CDR3 consists of 16 residues. CDR1 and CDR2 from the germline V gene are MNHEY and SMNVEV (reference sequence). Trimming left V 3 bases short and J 0 bases short, with 9 bases between. The CDR3 DNA reads TGTGCCAGCAGTTTTGTTCGGGGCTCTGGGGCCAACGTCCTGACTTTC. This translates into CASSFVRGSGANVLTF.

This clonotype was seen repeatedly, ten times or more. The CDR3 region has the DNA TGTGCCAGCAGTGGCAACAGGGAGGTAGGGCAGCCCCAGCATTTT. Encoded protein: CASSGNREVGQPQHF. V usage is TRBV12-3 or TRBV12-4 and J usage is TRBJ1-5; weak D call: TRBD1 (6 bases). The V and J ends lost 5 bases and 7 bases respectively, with 18 bases between them. The CDR3 length is 15 residues.

V usage is TRBV9 and J usage is TRBJ2-3; 7 bases match TRBD1. This CDR3 is 16 amino acids long. J was trimmed by 2 bases and V by 3 bases; bases with no gene match: 9. Germline V lookup: CDR1 SGDLS, CDR2 YYNGEE. The CDR3 is CASSGWAGQATDTQYF. Here the CDR3 DNA reads TGTGCCAGCAGCGGGTGGGCAGGACAGGCCACAGATACGCAGTATTTT.

The sample holds many counts of this clonotype. One end of the junction is discordant with germline, which a read error may explain. The rearrangement links TRBV20-1 to TRBJ2-3, with TRBD1 identical over 8 bases. Germline V CDR1 and CDR2: DFQATT, SNEGSKA (reference sequence). CDR3 length equals 15 residues. The CDR3: CSAREAGGASDTQYF. CDR3 nucleotide sequence: TGCAGTGCTAGAGAGGCAGGGGGCGCATCAGATACGCAATATTTT.

The chain combines TRBV7-9 with TRBJ2-3; TRBD1 aligns across 7 bases. Germline trimming cut 5 bases from V and 3 bases from J; bases unmatched to any gene: 8. CDR1 and CDR2 (germline): SEHNR, FQNEAQ (reference sequence). This CDR3 comprises 15 residues. DNA for the CDR3: TGTGCCAGCAGCCCTCTAGGGGGCCAGACAGATACGCAGTATTTT. Encoded protein: CASSPLGGQTDTQYF.

The table lists this clonotype with many counts. The V gene is TRBV7-2, the J gene TRBJ2-7; possibly TRBD1 or TRBD2 for D (5 bases each). The CDR3 sequence is 15 residues long. Germline values: CDR1 SGHTA, CDR2 FQGNSA. The V end lost 5 bases, the J end lost 4 bases, and 18 bases lay between the germline ends. The CDR3 DNA reads as TGTGCCAGCAGCAACGGAGAACGTTGGGGGTACGAGCAGTACTTC. This codes for CASSNGERWGYEQYF.

This clonotype was detected ten times or more. This chain uses TRBV30 with TRBJ2-1; 9 bases map to TRBD2. Germline lookup yields CDR1 GTSNPN and CDR2 SVGIG (reference sequence). Trimming removed 4 bases from V and 7 bases from J; junction bases left unmatched: 5. The CDR3 is 13 amino acids. The CDR3 DNA follows: TGTGCCTGGAATAGCGGGAGCTTGAATGAGCAGTTCTTC. It codes for CAWNSGSLNEQFF.

The table lists this clonotype with a few counts. The chain has TRBV2 and TRBJ2-7; 7 bases are a match to TRBD2. In germline, CDR1 is SNHLY, CDR2 FYNNEI. J gave up 1 base and V 8 bases, and 8 bases lay outside the gene matches. CDR3 length equals 14 residues. The CDR3 DNA is TGTGCCAGCTTTCGGGGGGAAACATCCTACGAGCAGTACTTC. Amino acids: CASFRGETSYEQYF.

The rearrangement joins TRBV18 to TRBJ2-3; no clear D. Germline lookup yields CDR1 KGHSH and CDR2 LQKENI. V was clipped by 1 base and J by 5 bases, with 4 bases between them. There are 12 residues in the CDR3. Here the CDR3 reads CASSPLEDTQYF. The CDR3 DNA reads TGTGCCAGCTCACCACTCGAAGATACGCAGTATTTT.